This paragraph reports one T cell receptor beta chain. Its antigen remains unidentified. Other DNA sequences in the same sample also yield this CDR3. Both 60 Vbeta primers and 13 Jbeta primers went into the PCR. Authors' analysis steps: Later, an analysis found about 80 million unique TCR beta chains, and 9.5 million to 11 million of these were shared. Profiling relied on immunoSEQ multiplex PCR, and the TCRdb table lists in-frame clones only, not all of them. Clone size and V and J calls were adopted from that table, with D and trimming inferred from the DNA. The table has about 140,000 clones, approximately 65% seen once; the top ten hold around 6.3%. This CDR3 is 16 amino acids long. V shed 3 bases and J shed 2 bases, with 15 bases lying between them. Looked up from germline, CDR1 is SGDLS and CDR2 is YYNGEE. The entry originates in a study of cytomegalovirus exposure and HLA in healthy donors. Study-wide context: From HLA-typed donors, an early data release held roughly 80 million unique TCRs.

Study findings and constraints: In an earlier analysis, about 87% or about 30%: the productive usage of most TCR beta V segments. Researchers reported from a later analysis that most CMV-associated TCR beta chains appeared HLA-restricted.

This TCR was recovered from an older woman in good health and CMV-seronegative. V usage is TRBV9 and J usage is TRBJ2-1; D might be TRBD1 (6 bases). Sequencing input: PBMCs. CDR3 protein: CASSAIGQGPYNEQFF. The CDR3 DNA reads as TGTGCCAGCAGCGCCATCGGGCAGGGGCCCTACAATGAGCAGTTCTTC. Combining the CDR3 with reference TRBV9 and TRBJ2-1 gives the whole variable domain DSGVTQTPKHLITATGQRVTLRCSPRSGDLSVYWYQQSLDQGLQFLIQYYNGEERAKGNILERFSAQQFPDLHSELNLSSLELGDSALYFCASSAIGQGPYNEQFFGPGTRLTVL.